The rows below give T cell receptor beta chains drawn from one sample of a study of PD-L1 blockade in urothelial cancer. Sequenced by immunoSEQ multiplex PCR; TCRdb stores in-frame clones only, minus some. The table records about 14,000 clones, 70% to 90% of them present only once. The sequencing used PBMCs, collected around atezolizumab (anti-PD-L1) treatment. The receptors here all came from a man between 65 and 80 years old with urothelial cancer. Each CDR3 is given with its conserved first and last residue. A D gene is named only where the DNA matches it firmly. Clone size is stated in some rows and not others, as once, few, many or a class when expanded.

TRBV6-1	TRBD2	TRBJ2-1	NA	CASSEWTSGDNEQFF	TGTGCCAGCAGTGAATGGACTAGCGGGGACAATGAGCAGTTCTTC
TRBV5-1	NA	TRBJ1-3	NA	CASAAVGGNTIYF	TGCGCCAGCGCCGCGGTAGGTGGAAACACCATATATTTT
TRBV6-7	NA	TRBJ1-1	NA	CAPLEDTEAFF	TGTGCCCCCCTCGAGGACACTGAAGCTTTCTTT
TRBV18	TRBD1	TRBJ1-5	NA	CASGQGVNQPQHF	TGTGCCAGCGGACAGGGTGTCAATCAGCCCCAGCATTTT
TRBV6-5	NA	TRBJ1-2	NA	CASHKGAGQYGYTF	TGTGCCAGCCATAAAGGGGCAGGACAGTATGGCTACACCTTC
TRBV28	TRBD1	TRBJ2-5	NA	CASSTLLDREETQYF	TGTGCCAGCAGTACCCTCCTGGACAGGGAAGAGACCCAGTACTTC
TRBV27	TRBD2	TRBJ2-5	NA	CASRAGVSQETQYF	TGTGCCAGCAGAGCGGGGGTATCCCAAGAGACCCAGTACTTC
TRBV11-2	NA	TRBJ1-5	NA	CASSFGGANQPQHF	TGTGCCAGCAGCTTCGGGGGGGCCAATCAGCCCCAGCATTTT
TRBV12-5	NA	TRBJ1-2	NA	CASGLPQGDGYTF	TGTGCTAGTGGTTTGCCGCAAGGGGATGGCTACACCTTC
TRBV19	TRBD2	TRBJ2-5	NA	CASSEGLAGETQYF	TGTGCCAGTAGTGAGGGACTAGCGGGGGAGACCCAGTACTTC
TRBV6-5	NA	TRBJ1-6	NA	CASSYSRFSPLHF	TGTGCCAGCAGTTACTCCAGGTTCTCACCCCTCCACTTT
TRBV5-1	NA	TRBJ2-3	NA	CASSLAGTDTDTQYF	TGCGCCAGCAGCTTGGCCGGAACAGACACAGATACGCAGTATTTT
TRBV5-1	TRBD1	TRBJ1-5	once	CASSLGTDSNQPQHF	TGCGCCAGCAGCCTCGGGACAGATAGCAATCAGCCCCAGCATTTT
TRBV5-1	TRBD1	TRBJ2-7	NA	CASSLAGSVGTGRNEQYF	TGCGCCAGCAGCTTGGCCGGGTCGGTCGGGACAGGGCGTAACGAGCAGTACTTC
TRBV7-9	TRBD1	TRBJ1-1	NA	CASSLGQLNTEAFF	TGTGCCAGCAGCTTGGGACAGCTGAACACTGAAGCTTTCTTT
TRBV19	TRBD1	TRBJ2-5	NA	CASSGTDQETQYF	TGTGCCAGTAGCGGGACAGACCAAGAGACCCAGTACTTC
TRBV14	NA	TRBJ1-1	NA	CASREGPAATEAFF	TGTGCCAGCAGGGAGGGGCCAGCAGCCACTGAAGCTTTCTTT
TRBV13	TRBD2	TRBJ2-1	medium-sized	CASSPLVGSGGAGNNEQFF	TGTGCCAGCAGCCCCCTTGTTGGGAGCGGGGGGGCCGGCAACAATGAGCAGTTCTTC
TRBV6-1	TRBD2	TRBJ2-3	NA	CASSEASGGPDTQYF	TGTGCCAGCAGTGAAGCTAGCGGGGGGCCAGATACGCAGTATTTT
TRBV19	TRBD1	TRBJ2-2	NA	CASSFRGPSNTGELFF	TGTGCCAGTAGTTTCAGGGGGCCGTCGAACACCGGGGAGCTGTTTTTT
TRBV11-1	NA	TRBJ1-1	NA	CASSAPGVNTEAFF	TGTGCCAGCAGCGCACCGGGGGTGAACACTGAAGCTTTCTTT
TRBV6-5	NA	TRBJ1-5	NA	CASRPTETNQPQHF	TGTGCCAGCAGACCTACAGAAACCAATCAGCCCCAGCATTTT
TRBV7-9	TRBD1	TRBJ1-1	NA	CASSLGDRKAFF	TGTGCCAGCAGCTTAGGGGACAGGAAAGCTTTCTTT
TRBV5-4	NA	TRBJ1-1	NA	CASSLQSSSTEAFF	TGTGCCAGCAGCTTACAGAGTTCGAGCACTGAAGCTTTCTTT
TRBV13	TRBD1	TRBJ1-4	NA	CASSLGPGGSREKLFF	TGTGCCAGCAGCTTAGGGCCAGGGGGCTCTCGGGAAAAACTGTTTTTT
TRBV29-1	NA	TRBJ1-2	NA	CSVVQGVGYTF	TGCAGCGTTGTACAGGGCGTAGGCTACACCTTC
TRBV7-6	NA	TRBJ1-5	NA	CASSFGGVGQPQHF	TGTGCCAGCAGCTTCGGGGGGGTGGGACAGCCCCAGCATTTT
TRBV7-9	TRBD1	TRBJ2-7	NA	CASSIIPGQGAHHEQYF	TGTGCCAGCAGCATCATACCGGGACAGGGGGCGCATCACGAGCAGTACTTC
TRBV6-5	TRBD1	TRBJ1-5	once	CASRSDRRNQPQHF	TGTGCCAGCAGGTCGGACAGGCGCAATCAGCCCCAGCATTTT
TRBV4-2	TRBD1	TRBJ2-7	NA	CASSQEHGTGGEQYF	TGTGCCAGCAGCCAGGAACACGGGACAGGGGGCGAGCAGTACTTC
TRBV5-1	TRBD2	TRBJ2-3	NA	CASSLLGGDTDTQYF	TGCGCCAGCAGCTTGCTCGGGGGGGACACAGATACGCAGTATTTT
TRBV7-6	TRBD1	TRBJ1-5	NA	CASSLEQGAAQPQHF	TGTGCCAGCAGCTTAGAACAGGGGGCGGCTCAGCCCCAGCATTTT
TRBV2	NA	TRBJ1-1	few	CARRRGNTEAFF	TGTGCCAGACGACGGGGAAACACTGAAGCTTTCTTT
TRBV7-9	NA	TRBJ1-1	NA	CASSGQGWLNTEAFF	TGTGCCAGCAGCGGTCAGGGGTGGTTAAACACTGAAGCTTTCTTT
TRBV10-3	NA	TRBJ1-1	NA	CAISESTATEAFF	TGTGCCATCAGTGAGTCGACAGCCACTGAAGCTTTCTTT
TRBV30	NA	TRBJ1-1	NA	CAWKQGQKNTEAFF	TGTGCCTGGAAGCAGGGGCAGAAGAACACTGAAGCTTTCTTT
TRBV6-5	NA	TRBJ2-5	NA	CASSYTLKETQYF	TGTGCCAGCAGTTACACTCTTAAAGAGACCCAGTACTTC
TRBV5-6	NA	TRBJ2-5	NA	CASTKDIQETQYF	TGTGCCAGCACCAAGGACATCCAAGAGACCCAGTACTTC
TRBV2	NA	TRBJ2-1	NA	CASSGGYRVNEQFF	TGTGCCAGCAGCGGGGGGTACAGGGTCAATGAGCAGTTCTTC
TRBV4-2	TRBD1	TRBJ1-6	NA	CASSQATGTDNSPLHF	TGTGCCAGCAGCCAGGCAACCGGGACAGATAATTCACCCCTCCACTTT
TRBV10-3	TRBD1	TRBJ1-1	NA	CAISESTGLHTEAFF	TGTGCCATCAGTGAGTCGACAGGGCTTCACACTGAAGCTTTCTTT
TRBV4-1	TRBD2	TRBJ2-1	NA	CASSLLAGESYNEQFF	TGCGCCAGCAGCCTGCTAGCGGGGGAGTCCTACAATGAGCAGTTCTTC
TRBV30	TRBD1	TRBJ1-1	few	CAWRDRGPNTEAFF	TGTGCCTGGAGGGACAGGGGGCCGAACACTGAAGCTTTCTTT
TRBV28	NA	TRBJ2-5	NA	CASSLSGGFQETQYF	TGTGCCAGCAGTTTATCGGGGGGCTTCCAAGAGACCCAGTACTTC
TRBV5-4	TRBD2	TRBJ2-2	few	CASSLGGGAIGELFF	TGTGCCAGCAGCTTGGGCGGGGGGGCCATCGGGGAGCTGTTTTTT
TRBV30	NA	TRBJ1-4	NA	CAWTQQGANEKLFF	TGTGCCTGGACCCAACAGGGAGCTAATGAAAAACTGTTTTTT
TRBV27	TRBD1	TRBJ2-7	NA	CASSSGFGQGVTYEQYF	TGTGCCAGCAGTTCGGGCTTTGGACAGGGAGTAACCTACGAGCAGTACTTC
TRBV19	NA	TRBJ1-3	NA	CASSGLFSGNTIYF	TGTGCCAGTAGCGGACTTTTCTCTGGAAACACCATATATTTT